The 8 T cell receptor beta chains below come from one sample, sequenced in a study of a mutant IDH1 vaccine in newly diagnosed glioma. Documented time point: week 35, safety follow-up. The investigators gave 300 ug of mutant IDH1 20-mer peptide in each vaccine dose, together with topical imiquimod. Their cognate antigens are unknown. Profiled with immunoSEQ multiplex PCR; TCRdb holds only in-frame clones, not every one. The table includes fewer than 90,000 clones, roughly 83% detected once. The specimen comprised PBMCs, sampled from a glioma patient whose treatment included an IDH1 peptide vaccine. The receptors shown here come from a man aged 18 to 35 with glioma.

The chain carries TRBV5-8 and TRBJ1-1; 8 bases are shared with TRBD1. The CDR3 spans 14 residues. The V gene end was trimmed by 5 bases and the J gene end by 4 bases; junction bases not matched to a gene: 7. Per germline, CDR1 SGHTS and CDR2 YDEGEE. The CDR3 region has the DNA TGTGCCAGCAGATTTGACAGGGGAAGCACTGAAGCTTTCTTT. Residues: CASRFDRGSTEAFF.

This clone was seen more than once but under ten times. The chain couples TRBV6-6 to TRBJ1-5, with D perhaps TRBD1 (5 bases). Germline V gene data show CDR1 as MNHNY and CDR2 as SVGAGI (reference sequence). V dropped 5 bases and J dropped 7 bases, with 15 bases sitting between them. This CDR3 is built from 14 residues. CDR3 region: CASSPTGFPQPQHF. In DNA form, the CDR3 reads TGTGCCAGCAGTCCCACAGGATTCCCACAGCCCCAGCATTTT.

The rearrangement uses TRBV19 and TRBJ1-5; D is unclear. Trimming stripped 0 bases from V and 3 bases from J, with 15 bases between. Germline V gene sequence: CDR1 LNHDA, CDR2 SQIVND (reference sequence). The CDR3 totals 17 residues. CDR3 sequence: CASSIDRAQTTNQPQHF. The CDR3 region has the DNA TGTGCCAGTAGTATAGATCGTGCCCAGACCACCAATCAGCCCCAGCATTTT.

This chain joins TRBV9 and TRBJ2-7, with 7 bases aligning to TRBD1. The CDR3 is 14 amino acids. Germline CDR1 SGDLS, CDR2 YYNGEE. Trimming at V came to 3 bases and at J to 7 bases, leaving 10 bases not matched to a gene. CDR3 sequence reads: CASSAGYGQAEQYF. Written as DNA, the CDR3 is TGTGCCAGCAGCGCAGGATACGGACAGGCGGAGCAGTACTTC.

V is TRBV7-9 and J is TRBJ2-1; D is possibly TRBD1 or TRBD2 (5 bases each). V was shortened by 1 base and J by 2 bases, with 9 bases between the two germline ends. Germline V gene lookup returns CDR1 SEHNR and CDR2 FQNEAQ (reference sequence). The CDR3 totals 15 residues. The CDR3 sequence: CASSLVWGTYNEQFF. The CDR3 nucleotides read TGTGCCAGCAGCTTAGTCTGGGGGACCTACAATGAGCAGTTCTTC.

The table lists this clone with a few counts. V is TRBV2 and J is TRBJ1-1; D not resolved. V gave up 3 bases and J gave up 6 bases, with 17 bases separating them. The length of the CDR3 is 15 residues. Germline-derived CDR1 and CDR2 are SNHLY and FYNNEI. The CDR3 nucleotides read TGTGCCAGCAGTGAGCGAGAGGGTTCCATCCCTGAAGCTTTCTTT. It yields the protein CASSEREGSIPEAFF. Combining the CDR3 with reference TRBV2 and TRBJ1-1 gives the whole variable domain EPEVTQTPSHQVTQMGQEVILRCVPISNHLYFYWYRQILGQKVEFLVSFYNNEISEKSEIFDDQFSVERPDGSNFTLKIRSTKLEDSAMYFCASSEREGSIPEAFFGQGTRLTVV.

This chain links TRBV6-1 with TRBJ2-1; 11 positions match TRBD2. V dropped 10 bases and J dropped 6; count of bases not matched to a gene: 5. The CDR3 is 13 residues long. The V gene's germline CDR1 is MNHNS and CDR2 SASEGT. Written as DNA, the CDR3 is TGTGCCATCCTTAGCGGGGGGGCCAATGAGCAGTTCTTC. Translating it yields CAILSGGANEQFF.

This chain connects TRBV5-6 to TRBJ1-2; no definite D call. The CDR3 is 15 residues long. Germline lookup yields CDR1 SGHDT and CDR2 YYEEEE. The ends were cut back, 2 bases at V and 0 bases at J, with 11 bases in the middle. For the CDR3, the DNA is TGTGCCAGCAGCTTAATAGATCGAGCTAACTATGGCTACACCTTC. Its protein is CASSLIDRANYGYTF.